A selection of T cell receptor beta chains follows, all from one sample in a study of somatic mutations in cytotoxic T cells in rheumatoid arthritis. TCRdb's table, derived via immunoSEQ multiplex PCR, lists solely in-frame clones and lacks some. The data hold some 2,300 clones, with roughly 76% observed a single time. The sample taken for sequencing was CD8+ T cells sorted from blood. Receptor source: a woman in her thirties or forties with rheumatoid arthritis. CDR3s include the opening cysteine and the closing phenylalanine or tryptophan. The D gene is left open where the match is weak. Size values are once, few and many counts, or a class for expanded clones, and some rows have none.

v_gene	j_gene	d_gene	abundance	CDR3nt	CDR3aa
TRBV19	TRBJ2-1	TRBD2	-	TGTGCCAGTAGTATAAGGCGGGAGACTGCCAATGAGCAGTTCTTC	CASSIRRETANEQFF
TRBV6-6	TRBJ1-5	TRBD1	-	TGTGCCAGCAGACCCGCGGGACAGGGTGACCAGCCCCAGCATTTT	CASRPAGQGDQPQHF
TRBV2	TRBJ2-7	-	-	TGTGCCAGACTAAGACTAGATTCCTCCGAGCAGTACTTC	CARLRLDSSEQYF
TRBV7-9	TRBJ2-7	-	-	TGTGCCAGCAGCTTAGCGCTAGCAGGGGAGTACGAGCAGTACTTC	CASSLALAGEYEQYF
TRBV11-2	TRBJ2-1	-	-	TGTGCCAGCAGCTTAGATGGCGGCTCGTTTTACAATGAGCAGTTCTTC	CASSLDGGSFYNEQFF
TRBV9	TRBJ1-4	TRBD1	few	TGTGCCAGCAGCTCGGGACAGGTTGCAACTAATGAAAAACTGTTTTTT	CASSSGQVATNEKLFF
TRBV13	TRBJ2-7	TRBD2	-	TGTGCCAGCAGTCCTCCGGGACTAGACACCTACGAGCAGTACTTC	CASSPPGLDTYEQYF
TRBV27	TRBJ1-1	TRBD1	-	TGTGCCAGCAGCCCAGGACAGGCTTCACTGGGAGCTTTCTTT	CASSPGQASLGAFF
TRBV2	TRBJ1-1	TRBD1	-	TGTGCCAGCAGTGAAGGTCGGACAGGGAACACTGAAGCTTTCTTT	CASSEGRTGNTEAFF
TRBV9	TRBJ2-1	TRBD2	-	TGTGCCAGCAGCGTAGTGGGAGGGCAGCAGCAGTTCTTC	CASSVVGGQQQFF
TRBV28	TRBJ1-3	TRBD1	-	TGTGCCAGCAGTTTAGGGACAGGCGCTATACCCTCTGGAAACACCATATATTTT	CASSLGTGAIPSGNTIYF
TRBV6-6	TRBJ2-7	TRBD1	-	TGTGCCAGCAGTACCTCCAGGGGGCGGGGCGAGCAGTACTTC	CASSTSRGRGEQYF
TRBV2	TRBJ2-7	-	-	TGTGCCAGCAGTGAACCGAGCGTCCAGCAGTACTTC	CASSEPSVQQYF
TRBV10-3	TRBJ1-2	TRBD1	large	TGTGCCATCAGTGAGGGACAGGATGGCTACACCTTC	CAISEGQDGYTF
TRBV6-5	TRBJ1-5	-	few	TGTGCCAGCAGCAAAGGCGGGGATTCGCAGCCCCAGCATTTT	CASSKGGDSQPQHF
TRBV7-9	TRBJ2-7	TRBD2	-	TGTGCCAGCAGCTTCAGACTAGCGGGAGAGATGAGCTACGAGCAGTACTTC	CASSFRLAGEMSYEQYF
TRBV7-9	TRBJ2-7	TRBD1	-	TGTGCCAGCAGCTACGTAGACAGGGAAGGCTACGAGCAGTACTTC	CASSYVDREGYEQYF
TRBV11-2	TRBJ2-3	TRBD2	-	TGTGCCAGCAGCCCACCTAGCGGGGGGCGCCAATTGGATACGCAGTATTTT	CASSPPSGGRQLDTQYF
TRBV10-3	TRBJ2-7	TRBD1	-	TGTGCCATCAGCCCCGGACAGGGCTCCTACGAGCAGTACTTC	CAISPGQGSYEQYF
TRBV19	TRBJ2-5	-	-	TGTGCCAGTAGTTCCGATCCGGGACACCTTATAGAGACCCAGTACTTC	CASSSDPGHLIETQYF
TRBV6-1	TRBJ1-5	TRBD1	few	TGTGCCAGCAGTGAAGATGGGGACAGGCCCAATCAGCCCCAGCATTTT	CASSEDGDRPNQPQHF
TRBV27	TRBJ1-1	-	-	TGTGCCAGCAGTCTATCCTTTGAGGGAAGCACTGAAGCTTTCTTT	CASSLSFEGSTEAFF
TRBV2	TRBJ1-1	-	-	TGTGTCCCAAAGGGGTCGAGGACTGAAGCTTTCTTT	CVPKGSRTEAFF
TRBV6-5	TRBJ1-1	-	-	TGTGCCAGCAGTGACACCGAAATGAACACTGAAGCTTTCTTT	CASSDTEMNTEAFF
TRBV2	TRBJ2-2	TRBD2	-	TGTGCCAGCAGTGATATCCGGCTAGCGGGAGGGAACACCGGGGAGCTGTTTTTT	CASSDIRLAGGNTGELFF
TRBV5-6	TRBJ2-1	-	-	TGTGCCAGCAGCTTGGGGAGATCCTACTACAATGAGCAGTTCTTC	CASSLGRSYYNEQFF
TRBV10-1	TRBJ2-7	-	-	TGCGCCAGCAGTGAGTACGGGTCTTCCTACGAGCAGTACTTC	CASSEYGSSYEQYF
TRBV6-6	TRBJ2-7	-	-	TGTGCCAGCAGTTACTGGGTCGACAGGACCTACGAGCAGTACTTC	CASSYWVDRTYEQYF
TRBV29-1	TRBJ2-1	-	once	TGCAGCGCCCGAGGGTCCTACAATGAGCAGTTCTTC	CSARGSYNEQFF
TRBV7-8	TRBJ1-2	-	-	TGTGCCGGCAGCTTAGTGGCAGGGGATACCTCTGGCTACACCTTC	CAGSLVAGDTSGYTF
TRBV4-1	TRBJ1-1	-	few	TGCGCCAGCAGCCAAGATCAGAGGCAGACGTACACTGAAGCTTTCTTT	CASSQDQRQTYTEAFF
TRBV6-1	TRBJ1-5	-	-	TGTGCCAGCATAGGGGATCAGCCCCAGCATTTT	CASIGDQPQHF
TRBV6-1	TRBJ2-1	TRBD2	-	TGTGCCAGCGGGTCAGCGGGACCCTACAATGAGCAGTTCTTC	CASGSAGPYNEQFF
TRBV5-5	TRBJ2-7	-	-	TGTGCCAGCAGCCCCCCGACTAACTACGAGCAGTACTTC	CASSPPTNYEQYF
TRBV2	TRBJ2-7	TRBD1	-	TGTGCCACCGACAGGGATTCCTACGAGCAGTACTTC	CATDRDSYEQYF
TRBV4-3	TRBJ1-5	-	-	TGCGCCAGCAGCCAAGGGCAGGACAGTGGACAGCCCCAGCATTTT	CASSQGQDSGQPQHF
TRBV5-5	TRBJ2-1	-	-	TGTGCCAGCAGCCCAGGCAGCGGGTGGGGTAATGAGCAGTTCTTC	CASSPGSGWGNEQFF
TRBV5-1	TRBJ1-1	-	-	TGCGCCAGCAGCTTGTACCCTAGGGAGATTTTGAACACTGAAGCTTTCTTT	CASSLYPREILNTEAFF
TRBV6-4	TRBJ2-3	-	-	TGTGCCAGCAGTGACTCGGCCACAGATACGCAGTATTTT	CASSDSATDTQYF
TRBV19	TRBJ1-4	-	-	TGTGCCAGTAGGGGTTGGACAGACACGGAAAAACTGTTTTTT	CASRGWTDTEKLFF
TRBV6-1	TRBJ2-2	TRBD1	-	TGTGCCAGCAGCTGGACAGGAGTCACCGGGGAGCTGTTTTTT	CASSWTGVTGELFF
TRBV25-1	TRBJ2-7	TRBD1	-	TGTGCCAGCAGTGAAGGGACAGGGGAAACCCTCTCCTACGAGCAGTACTTC	CASSEGTGETLSYEQYF
TRBV9	TRBJ2-1	TRBD2	-	TGTGCCAGCAGCGTAGGTTCTTCTGGCGGGAGTATTATGAATGAGCAGTTCTTC	CASSVGSSGGSIMNEQFF
TRBV7-6	TRBJ2-7	TRBD1	few	TGTGCCAGCAGCTTAGAGGGACAGGCTTCCTACGAGCAGTACTTC	CASSLEGQASYEQYF
TRBV9	TRBJ2-7	TRBD2	once	TGTGCCAGCAGCCCCCGGACTAGCGGGGGCGTGGTGGTGAACGAGCAGTACTTC	CASSPRTSGGVVVNEQYF
TRBV27	TRBJ1-1	-	-	TGTGCCAGCAGTTCCCTCACTGAAGCTTTCTTT	CASSSLTEAFF
TRBV4-1	TRBJ2-7	-	-	TGCGCCAGCAGCCAAGATCTCGCCTACGAGCAGTACTTC	CASSQDLAYEQYF
TRBV11-2	TRBJ1-1	TRBD1	-	TGTGCCAGCAGCTCAATTGGGGACAGGCTCACTGAAGCTTTCTTT	CASSSIGDRLTEAFF
TRBV5-4	TRBJ2-1	-	-	TGTGCCAGCAGCTTGGGTACAGGGAGTGAGCAGTTCTTC	CASSLGTGSEQFF
TRBV7-9	TRBJ2-2	TRBD1	medium-sized	TGTGCCAGCAGCGTAGACAGGGGGCGAGCCGGGGAGCTGTTTTTT	CASSVDRGRAGELFF